This TCR beta chain was retrieved from a study of control samples from healthy donors and cancer patients. Sequenced by immunoSEQ multiplex PCR; TCRdb stores in-frame clones only, minus some. Here the sample spans 90,000 to 100,000 clones, roughly 82% being singletons. CDR3 length equals 15 residues. The germline CDR1 and CDR2 sequences are SGHAT and FQNNGV. Trimming took off 1 base at V and 3 bases at J, with 11 bases between the two ends. Sequencing used blood. The TCR originated in a man aged 60 to 75 in good health. This chain connects TRBV11-2 to TRBJ2-3; D possibly uses TRBD1 or TRBD2 (6 bases each). The CDR3 DNA reads as TGTGCCAGCAGCTTAGGGGGGGCAAGTACAGATACGCAGTATTTT. It encodes CASSLGGASTDTQYF.